This T cell receptor (beta chain) emerged from a study of cytomegalovirus exposure and HLA in healthy donors. Study in general: A preliminary data release comprised around 85 million unique TCRs obtained from HLA-typed donors. Findings and caveats of the study: Previous analysis showed most TCR beta V segments were productive about 87% or about 30% of the time. When analyzed later, a missense DCLRE1C variant was found to be linked to TCR beta V- and J-gene trimming.

Primers for the PCR totalled 60 Vbeta and 13 Jbeta. The assay was immunoSEQ multiplex PCR, and TCRdb's table has in-frame clones only and misses some. This table has 200,000 or so clones, roughly 80% appearing once. Trimming removed 4 bases from V and 9 bases from J, with 11 bases in between. The CDR3 has 12 residues. Germline CDR1 MNHEY, CDR2 SVGAGI. Points on this clone: Its antigen is still unknown.

This clonotype was obtained from a woman aged 45 to 65 in good health and CMV-seropositive. The gene calls are TRBV6-5 and TRBJ2-3, with a weak D call TRBD2 (5 bases). Input material: PBMCs. CDR3 sequence reads: CASSLGRGTQYF. For the CDR3, the DNA is TGTGCCAGCAGTTTGGGGAGAGGCACGCAGTATTTT.